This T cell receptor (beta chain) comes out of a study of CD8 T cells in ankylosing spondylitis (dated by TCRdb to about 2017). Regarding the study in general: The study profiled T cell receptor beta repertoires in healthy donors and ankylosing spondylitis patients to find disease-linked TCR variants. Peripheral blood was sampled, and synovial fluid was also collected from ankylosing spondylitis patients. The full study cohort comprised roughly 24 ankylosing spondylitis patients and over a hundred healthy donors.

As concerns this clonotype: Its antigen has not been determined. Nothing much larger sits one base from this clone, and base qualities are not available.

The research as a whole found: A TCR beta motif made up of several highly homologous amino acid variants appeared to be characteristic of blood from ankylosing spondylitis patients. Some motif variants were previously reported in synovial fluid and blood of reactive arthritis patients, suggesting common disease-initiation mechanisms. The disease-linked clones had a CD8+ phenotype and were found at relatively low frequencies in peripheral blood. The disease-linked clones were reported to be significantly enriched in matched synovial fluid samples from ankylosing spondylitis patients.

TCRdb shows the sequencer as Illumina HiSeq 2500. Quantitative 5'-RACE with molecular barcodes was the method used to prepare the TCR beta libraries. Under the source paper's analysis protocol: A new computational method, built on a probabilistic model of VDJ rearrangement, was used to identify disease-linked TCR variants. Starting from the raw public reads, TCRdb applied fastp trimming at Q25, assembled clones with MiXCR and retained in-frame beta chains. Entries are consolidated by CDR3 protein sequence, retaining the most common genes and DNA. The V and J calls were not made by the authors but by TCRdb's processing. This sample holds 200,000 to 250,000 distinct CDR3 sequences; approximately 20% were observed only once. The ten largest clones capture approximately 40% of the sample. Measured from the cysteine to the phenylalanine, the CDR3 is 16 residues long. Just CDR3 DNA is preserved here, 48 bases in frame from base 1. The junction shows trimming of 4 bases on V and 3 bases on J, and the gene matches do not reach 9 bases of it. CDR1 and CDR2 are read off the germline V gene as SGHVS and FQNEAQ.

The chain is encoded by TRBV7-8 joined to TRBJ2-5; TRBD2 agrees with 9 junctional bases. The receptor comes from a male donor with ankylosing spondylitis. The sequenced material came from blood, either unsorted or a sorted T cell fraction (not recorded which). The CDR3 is CASSSHPSGMEETQYF. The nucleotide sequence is TGTGCCAGCAGCTCCCACCCTAGCGGGATGGAAGAGACCCAGTACTTC.